Reported below is one T cell receptor beta chain. Its antigen is not known. Germline lookup yields CDR1 KGHSH and CDR2 LQKENI. The V end lost 3 bases, the J end lost 2 bases, and 14 bases lay between the germline ends. This CDR3 has 15 amino acids. Terminally differentiated effector memory CD45RA+ cells were excluded by CCR7 positive selection of CD45RO-negative cells. This entry belongs to a study of shared clonotypes between healthy human individuals. Study observations and caveats: The four-donor shared clonotypes exceeded non-shared clonotypes in generation probability, with non-shared ones scoring lower. The authors sampled blood alone, and tissue repertoires likely differ.

TCRdb's table, derived via immunoSEQ multiplex PCR, lists solely in-frame clones and lacks some. This table holds around 1.9 million clones, approximately 94% found once. The gene calls are TRBV18 and TRBJ2-7; tentative D call: TRBD1 (6 bases). Input material: naive CD8+ T cells from PBMCs. The clonotype comes from a man between 18 and 29 years old in good health. Some clones in this sample may be carry-over from other donors' samples. The CDR3 region has the DNA TGTGCCAGCTCACCCCGGGACACTGATACCTACGAGCAGTACTTC. Amino acid sequence: CASSPRDTDTYEQYF.